The entry below describes one TCR beta chain. The data derive from a study of blood T cell repertoires in COVID-19. Study as a whole: The United States, Italy and Spain provided the acute and convalescent COVID-19 samples. PBMCs, B-cell-depleted T cells, or T cells provided the cDNA or gDNA that made up the material.

V lost 0 bases, J lost 4 bases, and 1 base stayed unmatched. CDR3 length: 14 amino acids. Looked up from germline, CDR1 is SGHRS and CDR2 is YFSETQ. Under the authors' procedure: Amplification of reference gene primers provided the estimated nucleated cell counts. Sequencing used immunoSEQ multiplex PCR; TCRdb keeps in-frame clones, though not all of them. V, J and clone size were drawn from that table, and D and trimming were deduced from the DNA. The profile shows 45,000 to 60,000 clones, about 89% of them singletons. This receptor was obtained from a man in his fifties or sixties with active or convalescent COVID-19. J is TRBJ2-7 and V is TRBV5-1; 10 positions agree with TRBD1. The sequenced material came from peripheral blood. The CDR3 nucleotides read TGCGCCAGCAGCTTGGGGACAGGGGGTTACGAGCAGTACTTC. This translates into CASSLGTGGYEQYF.